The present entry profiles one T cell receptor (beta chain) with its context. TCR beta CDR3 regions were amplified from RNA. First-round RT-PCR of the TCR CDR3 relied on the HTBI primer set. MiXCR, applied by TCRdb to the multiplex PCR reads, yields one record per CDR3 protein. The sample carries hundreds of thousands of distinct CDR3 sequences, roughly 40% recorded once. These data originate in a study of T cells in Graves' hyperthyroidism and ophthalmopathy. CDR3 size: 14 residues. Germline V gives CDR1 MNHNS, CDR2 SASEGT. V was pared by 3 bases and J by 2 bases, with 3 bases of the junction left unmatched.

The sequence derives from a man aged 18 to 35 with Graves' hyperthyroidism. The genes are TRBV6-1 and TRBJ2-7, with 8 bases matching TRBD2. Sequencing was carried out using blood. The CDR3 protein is CASSDAGGPYEQYF. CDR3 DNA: TGTGCCAGCAGTGACGCGGGAGGCCCCTACGAGCAGTACTTC.